These 20 T cell receptor beta chains came from one sample sequenced in a study of T-cell memory formation after mild COVID-19. TCRdb ran MiXCR on the 5' RACE reads and lists one entry per CDR3 protein. The sample lists over 1,500 distinct CDR3 sequences; about 63% were seen once. Sequencing input: PBMCs or a T cell subset sorted from them (not recorded which). The receptors were sampled from an adult who had mild COVID-19 (a few samples of this study predate the infection). Cell type and time point are not known.

The chain employs TRBV5-1 and TRBJ2-7; 8 bases line up with TRBD2. This CDR3 has 14 residues. In germline, CDR1 is SGHRS, CDR2 YFSETQ. V shed 6 bases and J 2 bases; nucleotides not matched to a gene: 7. CDR3 sequence reads: CASMNSGNPYEQYF. The DNA for the CDR3 is TGCGCCAGCATGAATAGCGGGAACCCCTACGAGCAGTACTTC.

The V call is TRBV2, the J call TRBJ2-7; D is unclear. The CDR3 is 12 residues long. V lost 2 bases and J lost 3, with 5 bases in between. The germline V gene has CDR1 SNHLY and CDR2 FYNNEI. The CDR3 is CASSELGYEQYF. The CDR3 coding sequence is TGTGCCAGCAGTGAATTGGGCTACGAGCAGTACTTC.

This chain uses TRBV4-2 with TRBJ2-7; D unclear. CDR3 size: 14 residues. V was cut by 0 bases and J by 2 bases, with 8 bases left in between. Germline-derived CDR1 and CDR2 are LGHNA and YNFKEQ. DNA of the CDR3: TGTGCCAGCAGCCAAGACTCCTGGGCCTACGAGCAGTACTTC. Protein sequence: CASSQDSWAYEQYF.

The chain has TRBV15 and TRBJ2-1, with D perhaps matching TRBD1 (6 bases). Germline values: CDR1 LNHNV, CDR2 YYDKDF (reference sequence). There are 15 residues in the CDR3. Trimming removed 5 bases at V and 4 bases at J, with 15 bases between. In DNA, the CDR3 is TGTGCCACCAGCCCCGACAGGTCCCCATACAATGAGCAGTTCTTC. This codes for CATSPDRSPYNEQFF.

The chain has TRBV20-1 and TRBJ2-5; 11 bases are shared with TRBD1. Losses at the gene ends were 6 bases for V and 5 bases for J; bases not matched to a gene: 8. The CDR3 is 14 residues long. CDR1 is DFQATT, CDR2 SNEGSKA, per germline (reference sequence). CDR3 in amino acids: CSASGTGGSETQYF. CDR3 nucleotides: TGCAGTGCCTCCGGGACAGGGGGTTCGGAGACCCAGTACTTC.

In its sample, this clonotype is large. The chain uses TRBV20-1 and TRBJ2-1, with D uncertain. Trimming took off 2 bases at V and 3 bases at J, with 11 bases between the two ends. Germline CDR1 is DFQATT and CDR2 is SNEGSKA (reference sequence). This CDR3 contains 14 residues. This CDR3 is CSARRMLGYNEQFF. The CDR3 DNA follows: TGCAGTGCTAGACGTATGCTGGGCTACAATGAGCAGTTCTTC.

The chain has TRBV6-5 and TRBJ1-4; no reliable D call. The V end was cut by 6 bases, the J end by 1 base, with 9 bases between. Germline V gene sequence: CDR1 MNHEY, CDR2 SVGAGI. There are 14 residues in the CDR3. CDR3: CASRRTLTNEKLFF. Written as DNA, the CDR3 is TGTGCCAGCAGAAGGACTTTAACTAATGAAAAACTGTTTTTT.

This clonotype qualifies as large. This chain uses TRBV30 with TRBJ2-7; TRBD2 matches 8 bases. Germline lookup yields CDR1 GTSNPN and CDR2 SVGIG (reference sequence). This CDR3 is built from 12 residues. J was trimmed by 5 bases and V by 7 bases; bases with no gene match: 7. CDR3 loop: CAYNSGIHEQYF. CDR3 nucleotides: TGTGCCTATAATAGCGGGATCCACGAGCAGTACTTC.

The chain uses TRBV27 and TRBJ2-2, with 7 nucleotides matching TRBD1. V dropped 5 bases and J dropped 4; count of bases not matched to a gene: 7. Germline V gene lookup returns CDR1 MNHEY and CDR2 SMNVEV (reference sequence). CDR3 length: 15 residues. The CDR3 loop reads CASSLMTGSTGELFF. The DNA for the CDR3 is TGTGCCAGCAGTCTGATGACAGGGAGCACCGGGGAGCTGTTTTTT.

This clonotype is termed medium-sized. The CDR3 nucleotides read TGTGCCAGCAGCCAAGTTGGGACTAGTGGCTACAATGAGCAGTTCTTC. It yields the protein CASSQVGTSGYNEQFF. J is TRBJ2-1 and V is TRBV3-1, with 8 bases matching TRBD2. The CDR3 extends over 16 amino acids. CDR1 and CDR2 (germline): LGHDT, YNNKEL (reference sequence). With V trimmed by 1 base and J by 3 bases, 5 bases remained unmatched.

The gene calls are TRBV7-2 and TRBJ1-1; the match to TRBD1 covers 7 bases. The CDR3 consists of 14 residues. The germline gives CDR1 SGHTA, CDR2 FQGNSA. V lost 1 base, J lost 4 bases, and 3 bases stayed unmatched. The CDR3 DNA is TGTGCCAGCAGCTTAGGGTCAGGGGGCACTGAAGCTTTCTTT. This gives the protein CASSLGSGGTEAFF. The full variable domain, with the rest looked up from reference TRBV7-2 and TRBJ1-1, is GAGVSQSPSNKVTEKGKDVELRCDPISGHTALYWYRQSLGQGLEFLIYFQGNSAPDKSGLPSDRFSAERTGGSVSTLTIQRTQQEDSAVYLCASSLGSGGTEAFFGQGTRLTVV.

The J gene is TRBJ2-1, the V gene TRBV5-1; 8 positions agree with TRBD2. The CDR3 consists of 14 residues. Germline V CDR1 and CDR2: SGHRS, YFSETQ. With 0 bases clipped from V and 6 bases from J, the junction kept 2 bases outside the gene matches. CDR3 in DNA: TGCGCCAGCAGCTTGGAGCTAGCGGGCAATGAGCAGTTCTTC. Translating it yields CASSLELAGNEQFF.

The chain recombines TRBV5-1 with TRBJ2-7; 7 positions agree with TRBD1. The CDR3 is 13 amino acids. V shed 0 bases and J 3 bases; nucleotides not matched to a gene: 0. In germline, CDR1 is SGHRS, CDR2 YFSETQ. This CDR3 reads CASSLGTGYEQYF. DNA for the CDR3: TGCGCCAGCAGCTTGGGGACAGGCTACGAGCAGTACTTC.

This clonotype was detected only once. V is TRBV5-1 and J is TRBJ2-2; D could derive from TRBD1 or TRBD2 (7 bases each). The CDR3 length is 16 residues. V lost 4 bases to trimming and J lost 4 bases, with 17 bases between them. CDR1 is SGHRS, CDR2 YFSETQ, per germline. The CDR3 here is CASSQPTGRATGELFF. Written as DNA, the CDR3 is TGCGCCAGCAGCCAGCCGACAGGGAGGGCCACCGGGGAGCTGTTTTTT.

The rearrangement joins TRBV7-2 to TRBJ2-7, with TRBD2 matching over 9 bases. V dropped 5 bases and J dropped 0; count of bases not matched to a gene: 5. This CDR3 contains 15 residues. Germline V gene data show CDR1 as SGHTA and CDR2 as FQGNSA. The CDR3 sequence: CASSLGTSSSYEQYF. Here the CDR3 DNA reads TGTGCCAGCAGCCTCGGGACTAGCAGCTCCTACGAGCAGTACTTC.

This clonotype is deemed large. The chain combines TRBV7-3 with TRBJ2-3; D uncertain. Germline values: CDR1 SGHTA, CDR2 FQGTGA. V lost 0 bases and J 2 bases, leaving 9 bases between the germline ends. The CDR3 runs 15 residues. Here the CDR3 DNA reads TGTGCCAGCAGCTTAACGGGTAGCCACACAGATACGCAGTATTTT. Translation: CASSLTGSHTDTQYF.

In its sample, this clonotype is medium-sized. The gene calls are TRBV4-1 and TRBJ2-4; no definite D call. V shed 7 bases and J shed 0 bases, with 10 bases lying between them. CDR1 is MGHRA and CDR2 is YSYEKL in the germline V gene. This CDR3 has 14 residues. The CDR3 region has the DNA TGCGCCAGCATCGAGCTTTTAGCCAAAAACATTCAGTACTTC. It specifies CASIELLAKNIQYF.

The gene calls are TRBV5-1 and TRBJ2-3; the D gene is possibly TRBD1 (6 bases). V was clipped by 0 bases and J by 0 bases, with 14 bases between them. The CDR3 loop spans 17 amino acids. CDR1 and CDR2 from the germline V gene are SGHRS and YFSETQ. Here the CDR3 DNA reads TGCGCCAGCAGCTTGGCCTCAGGGGAAGGGAGCACAGATACGCAGTATTTT. Translated: CASSLASGEGSTDTQYF.

V and J are TRBV6-5 and TRBJ1-1; 8 positions match TRBD1. The V segment lost 6 bases and the J segment 5 bases; nucleotides outside the gene matches: 5. Germline V gene lookup returns CDR1 MNHEY and CDR2 SVGAGI. The CDR3 has 13 residues. The CDR3: CASSRQGMTEAFF. The DNA for the CDR3 is TGTGCCAGCAGCCGACAGGGGATGACTGAAGCTTTCTTT.

The J gene is TRBJ2-1, the V gene TRBV6-6, with 7 nucleotides matching TRBD1. With 2 bases clipped from V and 5 bases from J, the junction kept 3 bases outside the gene matches. Germline V CDR1 and CDR2: MNHNY, SVGAGI (reference sequence). The CDR3 length is 14 residues. The CDR3 nucleotides are TGTGCCAGCAGTTACCAGGGGGATGACAATGAGCAGTTCTTC. Its protein is CASSYQGDDNEQFF.